One and the same sample provided the 25 T cell receptor beta chains below, sequenced in a study of blood T cell repertoires in COVID-19. Assay: immunoSEQ multiplex PCR; the TCRdb copy retains only in-frame clones and omits some. The repertoire holds around 500,000 clones, with 85% to 90% as singletons. Sequenced sample: PBMCs or T cells enriched from blood (not recorded which). Every receptor here comes from a middle-aged woman who had recovered from COVID-19.

V and J are TRBV29-1 and TRBJ2-7; 8 nucleotides match TRBD1. The CDR3 consists of 13 residues. J was trimmed by 6 bases and V by 4 bases; bases with no gene match: 8. Germline V gene sequence: CDR1 SQVTM, CDR2 ANQGSEA. The CDR3 coding sequence is TGCAGCGTTGTGGTGGCCACAGGGGGCGAGCAGTACTTC. This sequence encodes CSVVVATGGEQYF.

This sequence joins TRBV4-3 and TRBJ1-5; D ambiguous. This CDR3 contains 13 residues. CDR1 is LGHNA, CDR2 YSLEER, per germline. V was shortened by 1 base and J by 12 bases, with 13 bases between the two germline ends. The CDR3 nucleotides are TGCGCCAGCAGCCAAGCACGGGGTCAGGTCCAGCATTTT. It is translated as CASSQARGQVQHF.

This clone was detected once. The chain has TRBV5-1 and TRBJ1-4, with D possibly TRBD1 on 6 matching bases. Germline V gives CDR1 SGHRS, CDR2 YFSETQ. This CDR3 has 14 amino acids. V lost 0 bases to trimming and J lost 8 bases, with 11 bases between them. CDR3 DNA sequence: TGCGCCAGCAGCTTGGCAGGGGATTCGGAAAAACTGTTTTTT. This translates into CASSLAGDSEKLFF.

The V call is TRBV11-2, the J call TRBJ2-7; 7 bases align to TRBD1. Germline V gives CDR1 SGHAT, CDR2 FQNNGV. This CDR3 spans 15 amino acids. V was clipped by 4 bases and J by 3 bases; unmatched bases: 9. CDR3 sequence reads: CASSSPGQRYYEQYF. The DNA of the CDR3 is TGTGCCAGCAGCTCCCCGGGACAGAGATACTACGAGCAGTACTTC.

The chain couples TRBV5-4 to TRBJ2-7; the match to TRBD1 covers 8 bases. Trimming took 5 bases from V and 7 from J; bases not matched to a gene: 8. This CDR3 has 13 amino acids. Per the germline V gene, CDR1 is SGHNT and CDR2 is YYREEE (reference sequence). CDR3 nucleotide sequence: TGTGCCAGCAGTTCGGACAGGGTGCGAGAGCAGTACTTC. Amino acid sequence: CASSSDRVREQYF.

This clone was observed a single time. This sequence joins TRBV19 and TRBJ2-1; 8 bases fit TRBD2. CDR3 length: 17 amino acids. The V gene's germline CDR1 is LNHDA and CDR2 SQIVND (reference sequence). The junction had 14 bases not matched to a gene; V was cut back by 4 bases and J by 6 bases. The CDR3 protein is CASSTRLGRARPNEQFF. Here the CDR3 DNA reads TGTGCCAGTAGTACCCGACTCGGGAGGGCCCGCCCCAATGAGCAGTTCTTC. The entire variable domain, with the rest obtained from reference TRBV19 and TRBJ2-1, is as follows: DGGITQSPKYLFRKEGQNVTLSCEQNLNHDAMYWYRQDPGQGLRLIYYSQIVNDFQKGDIAEGYSVSREKKESFPLTVTSAQKNPTAFYLCASSTRLGRARPNEQFFGPGTRLTVL.

The genes are TRBV25-1 and TRBJ1-2; 12 nucleotides match TRBD1. Germline CDR1 reads MGHDK; CDR2 reads SYGVNS. The CDR3 has 17 amino acids. With V trimmed by 4 bases and J by 0 bases, 6 bases remained unmatched. The DNA of the CDR3 is TGTGCCAGCAGTGGAGGGACAGGGGGCGAGGCTAACTATGGCTACACCTTC. It specifies CASSGGTGGEANYGYTF.

CDR3 in DNA: TGCGCCAGCAGCCAAGATGGAGCTACCTCCTACAATGAGCAGTTCTTC. Residues: CASSQDGATSYNEQFF. The chain links TRBV4-3 to TRBJ2-1; D remains ambiguous. The CDR3 spans 16 residues. Between the trimmed V and J ends, which lost 0 bases and 0 bases, there was a span of 9 bases. Germline loops: CDR1 LGHNA, CDR2 YSLEER.

The chain is built from TRBV4-3 and TRBJ1-1; maybe TRBD1 (6 bases). Trimming cost V 4 bases and J 1 base, with 13 bases left between them. CDR1 and CDR2 from the germline V gene are LGHNA and YSLEER. CDR3 length equals 15 residues. CDR3 residues: CASSPRRGQNTEAFF. CDR3 coding DNA: TGCGCCAGCAGCCCACGCAGGGGTCAGAACACTGAAGCTTTCTTT.

The V and J genes are TRBV5-4 and TRBJ1-2; D is possibly TRBD1 (6 bases). Trimming removed 1 base at V and 8 bases at J, with 18 bases between. From germline, CDR1 is SGHNT and CDR2 YYREEE (reference sequence). CDR3 length: 15 amino acids. CDR3 DNA sequence: TGTGCCAGCAGCTTGAGGGGGGGGCGAGTGGAAGGCTACACCTTC. Amino acids: CASSLRGGRVEGYTF.

The V gene is TRBV3-1 (or the pseudogene TRBV3-2), the J gene TRBJ2-1; 10 bases align to TRBD2. V lost 4 bases to trimming and J lost 7 bases; unmatched junction nucleotides: 7. Germline CDR1 LGHDT, CDR2 YNNKEL (reference sequence). The CDR3 has 15 residues. CDR3 sequence: CASSRTSGTGNEQFF. The CDR3 nucleotides read TGTGCCAGCAGCCGAACTAGCGGGACGGGGAATGAGCAGTTCTTC.

This clone has only a few counts. The rearrangement uses TRBV15 and TRBJ1-4; D possibly corresponds to TRBD1 (6 bases). CDR1 and CDR2 from the germline V gene are LNHNV and YYDKDF (reference sequence). This CDR3 has 14 residues. Trimming shortened V by 0 bases and J by 6 bases, and 8 bases separated the two germline ends. CDR3 sequence (DNA): TGTGCCACCAGCAGAGATACAGGGTATGAAAAACTGTTTTTT. Translation: CATSRDTGYEKLFF.

This clone appeared once. The chain combines TRBV5-4 with TRBJ2-3; TRBD2 aligns across 7 bases. This CDR3 has 17 residues. V trimming: 4 bases; J trimming: 0 bases; junction bases outside the gene matches: 11. Germline V gene sequence: CDR1 SGHNT, CDR2 YYREEE (reference sequence). The CDR3 coding sequence is TGTGCCAGCAGCCACGATGCTAGCGGAACTAGCACAGATACGCAGTATTTT. Translating gives CASSHDASGTSTDTQYF.

The V and J genes are TRBV18 and TRBJ1-1; 10 bases are shared with TRBD1. Germline V gene data show CDR1 as KGHSH and CDR2 as LQKENI. J gave up 0 bases and V 4 bases, and 2 bases lay outside the gene matches. The CDR3 consists of 15 residues. CDR3 in DNA: TGTGCCAGCTCACGGACAGGGGGGCTGAACACTGAAGCTTTCTTT. Its protein product is CASSRTGGLNTEAFF.

The chain has TRBV10-2 and TRBJ2-7; D possibly corresponds to TRBD2 (7 bases). This CDR3 region has 15 residues. Germline V gene sequence: CDR1 WSHSY, CDR2 SAAADI. The V end was cut by 2 bases, the J end by 3 bases, with 14 bases between. The CDR3 DNA sequence: TGCGCCAGCAGTGAGGGGGGGGCGCGCGACTACGAGCAGTACTTC. This sequence encodes CASSEGGARDYEQYF.

This chain uses TRBV25-1 with TRBJ1-1; D is possibly TRBD1 (5 bases). The V end lost 3 bases, the J end lost 10 bases, and 9 bases lay between the germline ends. Germline loops: CDR1 MGHDK, CDR2 SYGVNS. The CDR3 runs to 11 residues. In DNA form, the CDR3 reads TGTGCCAGCAGTGACAGGGCTGTAGCTTTCTTT. Translating gives CASSDRAVAFF.

Only a few counts were recorded for this clone. At the DNA level, this CDR3 is encoded by other sequences in the same sample as well. The V call is TRBV7-2, the J call TRBJ1-2; possibly TRBD1 for D (5 bases). Germline V CDR1 and CDR2: SGHTA, FQGNSA. V lost 1 base, J lost 2 bases, and 8 bases lay in between. The CDR3 is 14 amino acids. CDR3 in DNA: TGTGCCAGCAGCTTAGATGGGGGGAACTATGGCTACACCTTC. Amino acid sequence: CASSLDGGNYGYTF.

This clone has just one count. V is TRBV19 and J is TRBJ1-1; D may be TRBD1 (6 bases). CDR1 and CDR2 from the germline V gene are LNHDA and SQIVND (reference sequence). V was pared by 7 bases and J by 5 bases, with 17 bases between. The CDR3 consists of 14 residues. CDR3 nucleotide sequence: TGTGCCAGTACCCAGATGGGGGCGTGGACTGAAGCTTTCTTT. Amino acid sequence: CASTQMGAWTEAFF.

As concerns this clone: The same CDR3 arises from other DNA sequences in this sample as well. The genes are TRBV5-1 and TRBJ1-5; D gene uncertain. The CDR3 loop spans 13 amino acids. Looked up from germline, CDR1 is SGHRS and CDR2 is YFSETQ. The ends were cut back, 4 bases at V and 5 bases at J, with 10 bases in the middle. The CDR3 sequence: CASSLGADQPQHF. The CDR3 DNA sequence: TGCGCCAGCAGCCTCGGAGCGGATCAGCCCCAGCATTTT. Filled out from reference TRBV5-1 and TRBJ1-5, the complete variable domain reads KAGVTQTPRYLIKTRGQQVTLSCSPISGHRSVSWYQQTPGQGLQFLFEYFSETQRNKGNFPGRFSGRQFSNSRSEMNVSTLELGDSALYLCASSLGADQPQHFGDGTRLSIL.

This chain joins TRBV7-6 and TRBJ2-4, with D tentatively TRBD2 (6 bases). Trimming pared 2 bases from V and 3 bases from J, leaving 11 bases between. The germline V gene has CDR1 SGHVS and CDR2 FNYEAQ. This CDR3 spans 15 amino acids. CDR3 sequence reads: CASSLRTGDKNIQYF. As DNA, the CDR3 is TGTGCCAGCAGCTTAAGGACGGGGGACAAAAACATTCAGTACTTC.

The chain uses TRBV5-4 and TRBJ2-5; TRBD2 matches 11 bases. V lost 3 bases to trimming and J lost 3 bases; unmatched junction nucleotides: 4. The germline gives CDR1 SGHNT, CDR2 YYREEE (reference sequence). This CDR3 is 15 amino acids long. For the CDR3, the DNA is TGTGCCAGCAGCTCGCCGGGACTAGCGGAAGAGACCCAGTACTTC. Translated: CASSSPGLAEETQYF.

V usage is TRBV27 and J usage is TRBJ2-3; 9 nucleotides line up with TRBD2. CDR1 MNHEY and CDR2 SMNVEV come from the germline V gene (reference sequence). The CDR3 is 15 residues long. With V trimmed by 4 bases and J by 1 base, 3 bases remained unmatched. Here the CDR3 DNA reads TGTGCCAGCAGTTCTAGCGGGATGGGCACAGATACGCAGTATTTT. Its protein is CASSSSGMGTDTQYF.

This CDR3 is CASSPSEAGGNQPQHF. The CDR3 DNA is TGTGCCAGCAGCCCATCGGAGGCAGGGGGCAATCAGCCCCAGCATTTT. This chain joins TRBV3-1 (or the pseudogene TRBV3-2) and TRBJ1-5, with D possibly matching TRBD1 (6 bases). The V gene's germline CDR1 is LGHDT and CDR2 YNNKEL (reference sequence). There are 16 residues in the CDR3. V was clipped by 4 bases and J by 2 bases, with 15 bases between them.

This chain connects TRBV12-3 or TRBV12-4 to TRBJ1-1, with no clear D. The V gene lost 5 bases and the J gene lost 8 bases, with 12 bases spanning the gap. This CDR3 spans 12 amino acids. CDR3 residues: CASSPRVTEAFF. The CDR3 region has the DNA TGTGCCAGCAGTCCCCGGGTCACCGAAGCTTTCTTT.

The V and J genes are TRBV11-2 and TRBJ2-7, with 9 bases fitting TRBD1. With V trimmed by 1 base and J by 7 bases, 5 bases remained unmatched. This CDR3 spans 14 amino acids. The germline V gene has CDR1 SGHAT and CDR2 FQNNGV. The CDR3 is CASSLGDRAGEQYF. DNA for the CDR3: TGTGCCAGCAGCTTAGGGGACAGGGCGGGGGAGCAGTACTTC.